This T cell receptor (beta chain) was sequenced in a study of blood T cell repertoires in COVID-19. Study overall: Acute and convalescent COVID-19 specimens originated in the United States, Italy and Spain. PBMCs, B-cell-depleted T cells, or T cells provided the cDNA or gDNA that made up the material.

Original processing notes: Researchers report that nucleated cell counts were estimated from reference gene primer amplification. Clones were sequenced by immunoSEQ multiplex PCR, and TCRdb holds only the in-frame ones, with some missing. V, J and clone size reflect that table, while D and trimming were determined from the DNA. Here the sample spans approximately 200,000 clones, around four fifths being singletons. Between the trimmed V and J ends, which lost 4 bases and 4 bases, there was a span of 8 bases. The CDR3 is 11 amino acids. Germline-derived CDR1 and CDR2 are SQVTM and ANQGSEA. The source is a woman aged 30 to 39 with acute or convalescent COVID-19. Material for sequencing was peripheral blood. The chain is built from TRBV29-1 and TRBJ2-7; perhaps TRBD1 as D (5 bases). The CDR3 DNA sequence: TGCAGCGTTGGGGGCGATTACGAGCAGTACTTC. Encoded protein: CSVGGDYEQYF.